The 29 T cell receptor beta chains below come from one sample, sequenced in a study of blood T cell repertoires in COVID-19. Data came from immunoSEQ multiplex PCR; TCRdb stores just in-frame clones and leaves some out. Among 70,000 or so clones listed, 90% were seen once. Specimen: peripheral blood. These TCRs come from a woman aged 18-29 years with acute or convalescent COVID-19.

The chain couples TRBV7-8 to TRBJ1-1; a weak D match, TRBD1 (5 bases). Germline CDR1 is SGHVS and CDR2 is FQNEAQ. Deletions cut 5 bases from V and 1 base from J, with 11 bases between. The CDR3 contains 14 residues. The chain's CDR3 is CASSRLGRNTEAFF. CDR3 nucleotide sequence: TGTGCCAGCAGCCGCTTGGGGCGGAACACTGAAGCTTTCTTT.

The chain links TRBV7-6 to TRBJ2-7; TRBD2 aligns across 11 bases. The CDR3 is 17 residues long. CDR1 and CDR2 (germline): SGHVS, FNYEAQ. Trimming cost V 1 base and J 4 bases; bases outside gene matches: 9. The CDR3 loop reads CASSLELAGALEYEQYF. In DNA, the CDR3 is TGTGCCAGCAGCTTAGAACTAGCGGGAGCCCTTGAGTACGAGCAGTACTTC.

This rearrangement joins TRBV9 to TRBJ2-3; possibly TRBD1 for D (6 bases). The CDR3 has 15 amino acids. Trimming cost V 4 bases and J 7 bases, with 19 bases left between them. Germline V lookup: CDR1 SGDLS, CDR2 YYNGEE. CDR3 loop: CASSSGRGMSYTQYF. DNA for the CDR3: TGTGCCAGCAGCTCCGGCAGGGGAATGTCTTATACGCAGTATTTT.

This rearrangement joins TRBV30 to TRBJ1-5, with D hard to call. The V gene's germline CDR1 is GTSNPN and CDR2 SVGIG (reference sequence). The CDR3 spans 14 residues. V was cut by 0 bases and J by 0 bases, with 6 bases left in between. In nucleotides, the CDR3 is TGTGCCTGGAGTGTACAAGTTAGCAATCAGCCCCAGCATTTT. Encoded protein: CAWSVQVSNQPQHF.

J is TRBJ1-2 and V is TRBV6-1, with 8 bases aligning to TRBD1. The V and J ends lost 3 bases and 7 bases, in that order; junction bases with no gene match: 4. This CDR3 comprises 13 residues. Germline V gene sequence: CDR1 MNHNS, CDR2 SASEGT. The CDR3 reads CASSDRGRGGYTF. The CDR3 DNA reads as TGTGCCAGCAGTGACAGGGGGCGAGGTGGCTACACCTTC.

This clone was detected only once. CDR3 amino acids: CASRASSGANTGELFF. CDR3 bases: TGTGCCAGTAGGGCGTCGAGCGGGGCGAACACCGGGGAGCTGTTTTTT. This chain joins TRBV19 and TRBJ2-2; TRBD2 matches 7 bases. The J segment lost 0 bases and the V segment lost 6 bases, leaving 7 bases of the junction unmatched. The CDR3 sequence is 16 residues long. Germline CDR1 and CDR2: LNHDA and SQIVND (reference sequence).

This clone was seen a few times. The rearrangement links TRBV14 to TRBJ2-7; 7 nucleotides agree with TRBD2. J gave up 0 bases and V 3 bases, and 8 bases lay outside the gene matches. This CDR3 is built from 16 residues. Germline CDR1 reads SGHDN; CDR2 reads FVKESK. The CDR3 here is CASSQGEGVSSYEQYF. The CDR3 DNA sequence: TGTGCCAGCAGCCAGGGGGAGGGCGTGAGCTCCTACGAGCAGTACTTC.

The chain employs TRBV4-1 and TRBJ2-2, with TRBD2 matching over 13 bases. The CDR3 contains 19 residues. J was trimmed by 3 bases and V by 2 bases; bases with no gene match: 9. CDR1 is MGHRA, CDR2 YSYEKL, per germline. Here the CDR3 DNA reads TGCGCCAGCAGCCAACAAAAACTAGCGGGAGGGCGGGACACCGGGGAGCTGTTTTTT. Protein sequence: CASSQQKLAGGRDTGELFF.

Here the CDR3 reads CASSERGGADFSRGYTF. The DNA for the CDR3 is TGTGCCAGCAGTGAAAGGGGGGGCGCGGACTTCTCTCGGGGCTACACCTTC. The rearrangement uses TRBV6-1 and TRBJ1-2, with a tentative D call TRBD1 (6 bases). The germline CDR1 and CDR2 sequences are MNHNS and SASEGT. V was pared by 2 bases and J by 8 bases, with 24 bases between. The CDR3 is made up of 17 amino acids.

This chain connects TRBV19 to TRBJ2-3, with 9 bases identical to TRBD2. Germline V gives CDR1 LNHDA, CDR2 SQIVND (reference sequence). CDR3 length: 14 residues. V dropped 4 bases and J dropped 5; count of bases not matched to a gene: 4. CDR3 sequence reads: CASSKGLAGDTQYF. The CDR3 DNA is TGTGCCAGTAGTAAGGGACTAGCCGGAGATACGCAGTATTTT.

The rearrangement uses TRBV6-4 and TRBJ1-1, with D possibly matching TRBD1 (6 bases). The CDR3 consists of 16 residues. V lost 2 bases, J lost 0 bases, and 13 bases lay in between. Per the germline V gene, CDR1 is MRHNA and CDR2 is SNTAGT. CDR3 DNA sequence: TGTGCCAGCAGTGACAGCCCGGGACACATGAACACTGAAGCTTTCTTT. The encoded protein is CASSDSPGHMNTEAFF.

The V gene is TRBV5-4, the J gene TRBJ2-7; 15 bases agree with TRBD2. The V and J ends lost 2 bases and 4 bases, in that order; junction bases with no gene match: 10. The V gene's germline CDR1 is SGHNT and CDR2 YYREEE (reference sequence). The CDR3 runs 18 residues. The CDR3 region is CASSLIRTSGGAAYEQYF. The CDR3 DNA reads as TGTGCCAGCAGCTTAATTCGGACTAGCGGGGGGGCGGCTTACGAGCAGTACTTC.

The chain employs TRBV29-1 and TRBJ1-1, with D perhaps TRBD1 (6 bases). Between the trimmed V and J ends, which lost 5 bases and 2 bases, there was a span of 9 bases. The CDR3 extends over 12 amino acids. CDR1 is SQVTM and CDR2 is ANQGSEA in the germline V gene. The CDR3 sequence is CSVNRENTEAFF. The CDR3 nucleotides read TGCAGCGTTAACAGGGAAAACACTGAAGCTTTCTTT.

This clone has just one count. The V gene is TRBV10-3, the J gene TRBJ2-5, with 10 bases identical to TRBD2. CDR3 length: 16 residues. Germline V gives CDR1 ENHRY, CDR2 SYGVKD. The CDR3 coding sequence is TGTCCTAGGGGTTTTAGCGGGGGGCAAGAGAGGGAGACCCAGTACTTC. Protein sequence: CPRGFSGGQERETQYF.

This clone appeared once. The chain is built from TRBV18 and TRBJ1-1; D is unresolved. CDR3 size: 13 residues. The V end was cut by 8 bases, the J end by 4 bases, with 14 bases between. Looked up from germline, CDR1 is KGHSH and CDR2 is LQKENI. CDR3 in amino acids: CASQKLEPTEAFF. For the CDR3, the DNA is TGTGCCAGCCAAAAACTGGAGCCCACTGAAGCTTTCTTT.

This sequence joins TRBV5-6 and TRBJ1-4; D is unresolved. Germline-derived CDR1 and CDR2 are SGHDT and YYEEEE. This CDR3 region has 13 residues. With 3 bases removed from V and 5 bases from J, the gap between germline ends came to 8 bases. The CDR3 protein is CASSSSLNEKLFF. For the CDR3, the DNA is TGTGCCAGCAGCTCGAGCCTAAATGAAAAACTGTTTTTT.

The chain has TRBV6-5 and TRBJ2-5, with 8 bases lining up with TRBD2. Germline CDR1 is MNHEY and CDR2 is SVGAGI. The CDR3 totals 12 residues. Trimming at V came to 11 bases and at J to 5 bases, leaving 7 bases not matched to a gene. The CDR3 nucleotides are TGTGCCTGTAGGGCGGGAGGCGAGACCCAGTACTTC. It encodes CACRAGGETQYF.

The chain links TRBV6-4 to TRBJ2-7, with TRBD1 matching over 7 bases. J lost 5 bases, V lost 0 bases, and 16 bases had no gene match. Germline CDR1 is MRHNA and CDR2 is SNTAGT. The CDR3 loop spans 18 amino acids. The CDR3 loop is CASSDSSGQAYSQDEQYF. The CDR3 DNA is TGTGCCAGCAGTGACTCGTCAGGACAGGCCTACTCACAGGACGAGCAGTACTTC.

This chain joins TRBV28 and TRBJ1-6; 8 bases line up with TRBD1. V dropped 6 bases and J dropped 7; count of bases not matched to a gene: 8. The germline V gene has CDR1 MDHEN and CDR2 SYDVKM. The CDR3 is made up of 15 amino acids. CDR3 nucleotides: TGTGCCAGCAGCAAACGACAGGGGTTGAATTCACCCCTCCACTTT. Translating gives CASSKRQGLNSPLHF. The full variable domain, its missing parts supplied by reference TRBV28 and TRBJ1-6, is DVKVTQSSRYLVKRTGEKVFLECVQDMDHENMFWYRQDPGLGLRLIYFSYDVKMKEKGDIPEGYSVSREKKERFSLILESASTNQTSMYLCASSKRQGLNSPLHFGNGTRLTVT.

The chain uses TRBV30 and TRBJ2-1; 12 bases are shared with TRBD2. Unmatched junction bases numbered 2, after V lost 3 bases and J lost 5 bases. The CDR3 runs 14 residues. Germline CDR1 and CDR2: GTSNPN and SVGIG (reference sequence). CDR3 DNA: TGTGCCTGGAGCCGGACTAGCGGGAACAATGAGCAGTTCTTC. This gives the protein CAWSRTSGNNEQFF. The variable domain in full, completed from reference TRBV30 and TRBJ2-1, reads SQTIHQWPATLVQPVGSPLSLECTVEGTSNPNLYWYRQAAGRGLQLLFYSVGIGQISSEVPQNLSASRPQDRQFILSSKKLLLSDSGFYLCAWSRTSGNNEQFFGPGTRLTVL.

This clone appeared a single time. The rearrangement links TRBV5-1 to TRBJ2-5; no clear D gene. V was trimmed by 0 bases and J by 4 bases, leaving 7 bases between them. The CDR3 is made up of 13 amino acids. The germline V gene encodes CDR1 SGHRS and CDR2 YFSETQ. The CDR3 coding sequence is TGCGCCAGCAGCTTGGTCCCGGGAGAGACCCAGTACTTC. Translating it yields CASSLVPGETQYF.

A few counts support this clone. V usage is TRBV9 and J usage is TRBJ2-7; TRBD2 aligns across 9 bases. V trimming: 0 bases; J trimming: 2 bases; junction bases outside the gene matches: 3. This CDR3 region has 15 residues. Germline V gives CDR1 SGDLS, CDR2 YYNGEE. The CDR3: CASSVDLAGPYEQYF. CDR3 DNA: TGTGCCAGCAGCGTAGATCTAGCGGGGCCCTACGAGCAGTACTTC.

The genes are TRBV29-1 and TRBJ1-2; TRBD1 agrees at 8 bases. The germline V gene has CDR1 SQVTM and CDR2 ANQGSEA. This CDR3 is built from 15 residues. V was pared by 4 bases and J by 3 bases, with 10 bases of the junction left unmatched. CDR3 in amino acids: CSVVISRGHDYGYTF. Written as DNA, the CDR3 is TGCAGCGTTGTGATAAGCAGGGGGCATGACTATGGCTACACCTTC.

The V call is TRBV12-3 or TRBV12-4, the J call TRBJ1-2; D gene uncertain. This CDR3 region has 13 residues. The V end was cut by 1 base, the J end by 7 bases, with 10 bases between. The CDR3 protein is CASSLGSGVGYTF. In DNA, the CDR3 is TGTGCCAGCAGTTTAGGTTCCGGGGTTGGCTACACCTTC.

The chain joins TRBV24-1 to TRBJ1-5; TRBD1 matches 9 bases. This CDR3 has 12 amino acids. The junction had 0 bases not matched to a gene; V was cut back by 9 bases and J by 4 bases. Per germline, CDR1 KGHDR and CDR2 SFDVKD. The CDR3 DNA is TGTGCCACCGGGACAGGGAATCAGCCCCAGCATTTT. This codes for CATGTGNQPQHF.

The V and J genes are TRBV7-8 and TRBJ2-3, with D tentatively TRBD2 (7 bases). In germline, CDR1 is SGHVS, CDR2 FQNEAQ. V dropped 2 bases and J dropped 2 bases, with 17 bases sitting between them. This CDR3 spans 17 amino acids. The CDR3 loop is CASSLYWAGANTDTQYF. The CDR3 DNA reads TGTGCCAGCAGCTTATACTGGGCGGGGGCCAACACAGATACGCAGTATTTT.

This clone came up a few times. The chain has TRBV3-1 (or the pseudogene TRBV3-2) and TRBJ2-2, with 8 bases that match TRBD2. J gave up 2 bases and V 5 bases, and 7 bases lay outside the gene matches. This CDR3 has 16 residues. Germline values: CDR1 LGHDT, CDR2 YNNKEL (reference sequence). CDR3 loop: CASSYSGDFNTGELFF. The CDR3 coding sequence is TGTGCCAGCAGCTATAGCGGGGACTTCAACACCGGGGAGCTGTTTTTT.

The rearrangement uses TRBV4-1 and TRBJ1-2; D call uncertain. V lost 5 bases and J 7 bases, leaving 20 bases between the germline ends. The CDR3 totals 15 residues. CDR1 and CDR2 (germline): MGHRA, YSYEKL. Written as DNA, the CDR3 is TGCGCCAGCAGCAAGGAGCAGGCGGTCGGGAGTGGCTACACCTTC. This translates into CASSKEQAVGSGYTF.

The gene calls are TRBV6-6 and TRBJ1-2, with a possible D match to TRBD1 (5 bases). This CDR3 contains 15 residues. Germline loops: CDR1 MNHNY, CDR2 SVGAGI (reference sequence). Trimming cost V 3 bases and J 7 bases, with 18 bases left between them. For the CDR3, the DNA is TGTGCCAGCAGTTATACCAGGGAGGAGTATGGTGGCTACACCTTC. This translates into CASSYTREEYGGYTF.